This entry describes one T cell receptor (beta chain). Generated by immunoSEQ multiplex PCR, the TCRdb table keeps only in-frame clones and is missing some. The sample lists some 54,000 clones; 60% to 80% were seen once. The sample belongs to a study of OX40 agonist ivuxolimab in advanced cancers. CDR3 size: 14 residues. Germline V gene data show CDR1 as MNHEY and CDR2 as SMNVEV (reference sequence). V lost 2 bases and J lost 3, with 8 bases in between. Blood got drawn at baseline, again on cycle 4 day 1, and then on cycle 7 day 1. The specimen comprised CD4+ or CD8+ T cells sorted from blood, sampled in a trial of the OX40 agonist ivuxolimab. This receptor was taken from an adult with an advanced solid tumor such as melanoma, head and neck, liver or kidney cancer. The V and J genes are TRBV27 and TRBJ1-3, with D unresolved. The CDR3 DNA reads TGTGCCAGCAGTTTAACGGGCTTTGGAAACACCATATATTTT. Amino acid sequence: CASSLTGFGNTIYF.